Each of the 21 T cell receptor beta chains below was sequenced from the same sample in a study of T cell responses to AZD1222 COVID-19 vaccine. Libraries were prepared by immunoSEQ multiplex PCR; TCRdb keeps only in-frame clonotypes and omits some of them. The sample records about 120,000 clones, around 90% being singletons. The sample here was peripheral blood, taken on day 0 of AZD1222 vaccination. These receptors were obtained from an adult in good health.

In DNA form, the CDR3 reads TGTGCCACCAGCACCTTTACGGGACAGCAGAAGTACTTC. Translated, it gives CATSTFTGQQKYF. This chain connects TRBV15 to TRBJ2-5, with 7 positions matching TRBD1. The CDR3 is 13 amino acids. Germline V gives CDR1 LNHNV, CDR2 YYDKDF (reference sequence). Trimming removed 4 bases from V and 12 bases from J; junction bases left unmatched: 11.

J is TRBJ2-7 and V is TRBV5-4, with TRBD1 as a possible D gene (6 bases). The germline V and J ends were trimmed by 4 bases and 3 bases, with 17 bases remaining between them. Per the germline V gene, CDR1 is SGHNT and CDR2 is YYREEE (reference sequence). The CDR3 is 15 amino acids. DNA of the CDR3: TGTGCCAGCAGCGCGAAGGGGGACCCCTTCTACGAGCAGTACTTC. This sequence encodes CASSAKGDPFYEQYF.

The chain recombines TRBV29-1 with TRBJ1-2; D is perhaps TRBD1 (5 bases). The CDR3 totals 13 residues. CDR1 is SQVTM, CDR2 ANQGSEA, per germline. Trimming removed 4 bases from V and 6 bases from J, with 15 bases in between. The CDR3 protein is CSVGWGVLDGYTF. The CDR3 DNA follows: TGCAGCGTTGGGTGGGGGGTCCTTGATGGCTACACCTTC.

The chain employs TRBV19 and TRBJ1-4; 9 bases fit TRBD1. Germline values: CDR1 LNHDA, CDR2 SQIVND (reference sequence). Trimming cost V 6 bases and J 9 bases; bases outside gene matches: 8. The CDR3 contains 14 residues. CDR3 sequence reads: CASRGGTGSQKLFF. In DNA, the CDR3 is TGTGCCAGTAGGGGCGGGACAGGGTCACAAAAACTGTTTTTT.

V and J are TRBV25-1 and TRBJ1-2, with 8 bases identical to TRBD1. With 3 bases clipped from V and 6 bases from J, the junction kept 9 bases outside the gene matches. The CDR3 covers 15 residues. CDR1 is MGHDK and CDR2 is SYGVNS in the germline V gene. This CDR3 reads CASSDPSGGAHGYTF. In DNA form, the CDR3 reads TGTGCCAGCAGTGATCCTTCAGGGGGCGCGCATGGCTACACCTTC.

The gene calls are TRBV9 and TRBJ1-1; 8 bases fit TRBD1. CDR1 and CDR2 from the germline V gene are SGDLS and YYNGEE. The CDR3 extends over 14 amino acids. J was trimmed by 3 bases and V by 4 bases; bases with no gene match: 5. The CDR3 region has the DNA TGTGCCAGCAGCACCACAGGGGGGGACACTGAAGCTTTCTTT. Amino acid sequence: CASSTTGGDTEAFF.

The chain joins TRBV6-5 to TRBJ1-1, with 7 bases fitting TRBD1. Germline CDR1 is MNHEY and CDR2 is SVGAGI. Trimming took 6 bases from V and 4 from J; bases not matched to a gene: 5. The CDR3 extends over 13 amino acids. The CDR3: CASRQGSGTEAFF. Written as DNA, the CDR3 is TGTGCCAGCAGACAGGGGTCTGGCACTGAAGCTTTCTTT.

V usage is TRBV3-1 (or the pseudogene TRBV3-2) and J usage is TRBJ1-2; D is possibly TRBD1 (6 bases). The length of the CDR3 is 15 residues. Germline V gene lookup returns CDR1 LGHDT and CDR2 YNNKEL (reference sequence). V lost 11 bases and J 0 bases, leaving 19 bases between the germline ends. Here the CDR3 DNA reads TGTGCCTCGCGGGGGGGGGCGCTCCCTAACTATGGCTACACCTTC. The encoded protein is CASRGGALPNYGYTF.

This clone came up once. In nucleotides, the CDR3 is TGTGCCAGCAGGCGGGGGGGGATGGAGACCCAGTACTTC. Amino acids: CASRRGGMETQYF. This chain connects TRBV7-8 to TRBJ2-5; 9 bases are shared with TRBD2. The V segment lost 6 bases and the J segment 5 bases; nucleotides outside the gene matches: 4. Germline V gene data show CDR1 as SGHVS and CDR2 as FQNEAQ. CDR3 length equals 13 residues.

V is TRBV30 and J is TRBJ1-2; 7 nucleotides line up with TRBD1. This CDR3 comprises 14 residues. V shed 3 bases, J shed 1 base, and the junction held 5 bases outside the gene matches. CDR1 and CDR2 from the germline V gene are GTSNPN and SVGIG (reference sequence). The CDR3 sequence: CAWSPGGFNYGYTF. CDR3 nucleotides: TGTGCCTGGAGCCCAGGGGGATTTAACTATGGCTACACCTTC.

Comments on this clone: The sample carries other DNA sequences with the same CDR3. The chain joins TRBV12-3 or TRBV12-4 to TRBJ1-1; D might be TRBD1 (5 bases). This CDR3 contains 11 residues. V was clipped by 2 bases and J by 7 bases, with 5 bases between them. This chain's CDR3 is CASSLRGEAFF. CDR3 sequence (DNA): TGTGCCAGCAGTTTAAGGGGTGAAGCTTTCTTT.

This clone came up once. This chain joins TRBV5-4 and TRBJ2-1, with D perhaps TRBD1 (6 bases). The CDR3 runs 16 residues. CDR1 is SGHNT, CDR2 YYREEE, per germline (reference sequence). Trimming stripped 0 bases from V and 0 bases from J, with 10 bases between. CDR3 residues: CASSLGQGFSYNEQFF. CDR3 sequence (DNA): TGTGCCAGCAGCTTGGGGCAGGGGTTCTCCTACAATGAGCAGTTCTTC.

This clone was seen ten or more times. The gene calls are TRBV7-6 and TRBJ1-3; TRBD1 is a possible D gene (5 bases). Germline V lookup: CDR1 SGHVS, CDR2 FNYEAQ. The CDR3 extends over 17 amino acids. V lost 3 bases and J 1 base, leaving 16 bases between the germline ends. This CDR3 is CASSLTDRKASGNTIYF. CDR3 DNA sequence: TGTGCCAGCAGCTTGACAGACAGAAAGGCATCTGGAAACACCATATATTTT.

The chain recombines TRBV29-1 with TRBJ1-1; TRBD1 aligns across 9 bases. The CDR3 covers 13 residues. CDR1 is SQVTM, CDR2 ANQGSEA, per germline. V lost 6 bases and J lost 4; bases outside the gene matches: 6. The CDR3 loop reads CSVRDREGTEAFF. The CDR3 DNA follows: TGCAGCGTACGGGACAGGGAAGGCACTGAAGCTTTCTTT.

The J gene is TRBJ1-2, the V gene TRBV19; 7 bases fit TRBD1. Per germline, CDR1 LNHDA and CDR2 SQIVND (reference sequence). The V segment lost 4 bases and the J segment 4 bases; nucleotides outside the gene matches: 9. This CDR3 is 15 amino acids long. The DNA for the CDR3 is TGTGCCAGTAGTAGCCAGACAGGGTTAATCTATGGCTACACCTTC. Translating it yields CASSSQTGLIYGYTF.

V and J are TRBV9 and TRBJ1-6, with 7 bases identical to TRBD1. From germline, CDR1 is SGDLS and CDR2 YYNGEE. The CDR3 has 16 residues. Unmatched junction bases numbered 7, after V lost 0 bases and J lost 7 bases. CDR3 region: CASSVDLGTVNSPLHF. CDR3 in DNA: TGTGCCAGCAGCGTAGATCTTGGGACAGTCAATTCACCCCTCCACTTT.

The chain is built from TRBV7-9 and TRBJ1-4, with TRBD1 identical over 8 bases. This CDR3 comprises 14 residues. The germline V gene has CDR1 SEHNR and CDR2 FQNEAQ (reference sequence). Germline trimming cut 5 bases from V and 7 bases from J; bases unmatched to any gene: 6. The CDR3 sequence is CASSKTGEVEKLFF. The CDR3 coding sequence is TGTGCCAGCAGCAAGACAGGGGAGGTTGAAAAACTGTTTTTT.

The chain joins TRBV6-5 to TRBJ2-1; TRBD1 or TRBD2 may be the D gene (5 bases each). CDR1 and CDR2 (germline): MNHEY, SVGAGI. Trimming shortened V by 8 bases and J by 10 bases, and 15 bases separated the two germline ends. The CDR3 covers 12 residues. CDR3 residues: CASARPGREQFF. The DNA of the CDR3 is TGTGCCAGCGCCCGACCGGGGCGCGAGCAGTTCTTC.

V usage is TRBV4-2 and J usage is TRBJ1-4; TRBD1 agrees at 11 bases. Germline CDR1 reads LGHNA; CDR2 reads YNFKEQ. V trimming: 2 bases; J trimming: 1 base; junction bases outside the gene matches: 12. This CDR3 region has 20 residues. CDR3 in amino acids: CASSQRGQGETGKTNEKLFF. The DNA of the CDR3 is TGTGCCAGCAGCCAAAGGGGACAGGGGGAGACAGGGAAAACTAATGAAAAACTGTTTTTT.

The gene calls are TRBV18 and TRBJ1-2; D is ambiguous. Germline assignment: CDR1 KGHSH and CDR2 LQKENI. Trimming stripped 0 bases from V and 3 bases from J, with 8 bases between. This CDR3 region has 14 residues. The CDR3 protein is CASSPPDRYYGYTF. In nucleotides, the CDR3 is TGTGCCAGCTCACCACCGGACCGCTACTATGGCTACACCTTC.

The chain employs TRBV11-2 and TRBJ1-3, with a weak D call TRBD1 (5 bases). The germline gives CDR1 SGHAT, CDR2 FQNNGV. The CDR3 has 15 residues. The V end lost 5 bases, the J end lost 2 bases, and 13 bases lay between the germline ends. CDR3 bases: TGTGCCAGCAGCCCCTGGGAGGGGACTGGAAACACCATATATTTT. The encoded protein is CASSPWEGTGNTIYF.